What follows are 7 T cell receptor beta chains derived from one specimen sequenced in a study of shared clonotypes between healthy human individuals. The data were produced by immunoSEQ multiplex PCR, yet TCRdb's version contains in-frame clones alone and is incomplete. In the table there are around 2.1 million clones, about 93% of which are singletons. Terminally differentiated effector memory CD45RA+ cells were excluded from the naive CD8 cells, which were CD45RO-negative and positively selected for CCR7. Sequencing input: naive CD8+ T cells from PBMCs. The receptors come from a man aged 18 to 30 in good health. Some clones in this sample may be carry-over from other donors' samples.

The CDR3 bases are TGTGCCAGCAGTGAAGATCAGAAAGGCGATGAGCAGTTCTTC. It specifies CASSEDQKGDEQFF. This sequence joins TRBV6-1 and TRBJ2-1, with D unresolved. Trimming removed 1 base from V and 8 bases from J, with 12 bases in between. Looked up from germline, CDR1 is MNHNS and CDR2 is SASEGT. The CDR3 extends over 14 amino acids.

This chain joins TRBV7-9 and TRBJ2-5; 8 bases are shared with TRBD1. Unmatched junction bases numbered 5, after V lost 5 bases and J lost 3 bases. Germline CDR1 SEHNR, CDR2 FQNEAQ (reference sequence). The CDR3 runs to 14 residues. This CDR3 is CASSLGTGKETQYF. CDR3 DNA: TGTGCCAGCAGCCTCGGGACAGGAAAAGAGACCCAGTACTTC.

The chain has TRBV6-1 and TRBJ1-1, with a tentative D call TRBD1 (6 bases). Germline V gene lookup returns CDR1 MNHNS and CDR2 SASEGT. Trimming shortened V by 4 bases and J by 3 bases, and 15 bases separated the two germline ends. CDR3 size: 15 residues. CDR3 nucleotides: TGTGCCAGCAGTGTGGTCGGCAGGGGCTACACTGAAGCTTTCTTT. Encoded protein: CASSVVGRGYTEAFF.

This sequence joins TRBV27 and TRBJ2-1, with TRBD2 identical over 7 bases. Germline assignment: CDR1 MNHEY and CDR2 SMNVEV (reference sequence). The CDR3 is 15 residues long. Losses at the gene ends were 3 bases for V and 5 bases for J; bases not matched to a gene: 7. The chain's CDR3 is CASSLSSGLDNEQFF. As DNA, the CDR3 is TGTGCCAGCAGTTTGTCTAGCGGACTTGACAATGAGCAGTTCTTC.

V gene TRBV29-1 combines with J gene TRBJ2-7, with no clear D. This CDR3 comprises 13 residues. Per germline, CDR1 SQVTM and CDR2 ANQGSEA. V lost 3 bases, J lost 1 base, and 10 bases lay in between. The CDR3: CSVDNPYSYEQYF. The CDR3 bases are TGCAGCGTTGATAATCCCTATTCCTACGAGCAGTACTTC.

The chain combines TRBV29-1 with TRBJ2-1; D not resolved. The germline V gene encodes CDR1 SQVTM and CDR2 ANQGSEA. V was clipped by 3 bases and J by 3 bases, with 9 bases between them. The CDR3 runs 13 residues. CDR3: CSVDVGFYNEQFF. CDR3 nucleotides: TGCAGCGTTGACGTGGGATTCTACAATGAGCAGTTCTTC.

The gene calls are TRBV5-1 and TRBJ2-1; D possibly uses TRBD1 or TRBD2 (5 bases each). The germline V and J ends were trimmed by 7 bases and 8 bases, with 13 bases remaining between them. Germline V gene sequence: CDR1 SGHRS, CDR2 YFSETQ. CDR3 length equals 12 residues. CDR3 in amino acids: CASGDAIDEQFF. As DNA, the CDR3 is TGCGCCAGCGGGGACGCTATCGATGAGCAGTTCTTC. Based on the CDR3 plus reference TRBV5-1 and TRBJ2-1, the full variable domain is KAGVTQTPRYLIKTRGQQVTLSCSPISGHRSVSWYQQTPGQGLQFLFEYFSETQRNKGNFPGRFSGRQFSNSRSEMNVSTLELGDSALYLCASGDAIDEQFFGPGTRLTVL.